This TCR beta chain was captured in a study of blood T cell repertoires in COVID-19. The V gene end was trimmed by 4 bases and the J gene end by 3 bases; junction bases not matched to a gene: 11. Germline V gives CDR1 SNHLY, CDR2 FYNNEI. This CDR3 is 18 amino acids long. The protocol was immunoSEQ multiplex PCR, while the TCRdb copy is restricted to in-frame clones and leaves out a portion. Of 250,000 or so clones detected, 85% to 90% appear once; the ten largest clones hold around 1.7%. Sequencing input: PBMCs or T cells enriched from blood (not recorded which). The origin of this receptor is a middle-aged man who had recovered from COVID-19. This chain links TRBV2 with TRBJ2-3; TRBD2 aligns across 12 bases. CDR3 amino acids: CASSVPRLAGEVTDTQYF. CDR3 DNA: TGTGCCAGCAGTGTTCCCCGACTAGCGGGAGAGGTAACAGATACGCAGTATTTT.